This entry lists 19 T cell receptor beta chains sequenced from one sample in a study of cytomegalovirus exposure and HLA in healthy donors. The PCR used 60 Vbeta and 13 Jbeta primers. The repertoire was sequenced with immunoSEQ multiplex PCR; TCRdb's copy has only in-frame clones and lacks some. The sample has about 89,000 clones; about 70% are singletons. The source material was PBMCs. The receptors shown here come from a young man in good health and CMV-seronegative.

V and J are TRBV7-9 and TRBJ2-1; 13 nucleotides agree with TRBD2. Germline V lookup: CDR1 SEHNR, CDR2 FQNEAQ (reference sequence). The CDR3 length is 16 residues. Unmatched junction bases numbered 10, after V lost 5 bases and J lost 9 bases. The chain's CDR3 is CASSPGLAGPGGEQFF. In nucleotides, the CDR3 is TGTGCCAGCAGCCCGGGACTAGCGGGGCCCGGTGGTGAGCAGTTCTTC.

The chain joins TRBV9 to TRBJ2-3; possible D gene TRBD2, 6 bases. Deletions cut 3 bases from V and 2 bases from J, with 10 bases between. This CDR3 is 14 amino acids long. Germline CDR1 SGDLS, CDR2 YYNGEE. This CDR3 is CASSAGGLTDTQYF. The CDR3 nucleotides read TGTGCCAGCAGCGCCGGGGGACTCACAGATACGCAGTATTTT.

This chain uses TRBV2 with TRBJ1-5; D gene unclear. The length of the CDR3 is 16 residues. The ends were cut back, 7 bases at V and 1 base at J, with 17 bases in the middle. Germline V gene sequence: CDR1 SNHLY, CDR2 FYNNEI. The CDR3 spells CASTLEALTSNQPQHF. In DNA form, the CDR3 reads TGTGCCAGCACCCTGGAGGCCTTGACCAGCAATCAGCCCCAGCATTTT.

This clone was picked up a small number of times. The chain joins TRBV5-1 to TRBJ1-1; D not resolved. This CDR3 contains 13 residues. Trimming pared 4 bases from V and 0 bases from J, leaving 7 bases between. Germline V gene data show CDR1 as SGHRS and CDR2 as YFSETQ. CDR3 amino acids: CASSGSLNTEAFF. In DNA, the CDR3 is TGCGCCAGCAGCGGGAGTTTGAACACTGAAGCTTTCTTT.

The chain combines TRBV5-6 with TRBJ1-5; no definite D call. Germline values: CDR1 SGHDT, CDR2 YYEEEE. With 0 bases removed from V and 5 bases from J, the gap between germline ends came to 6 bases. The CDR3 has 13 amino acids. The CDR3 DNA is TGTGCCAGCAGCTTGGGCAACTATCAGCCCCAGCATTTT. Amino acid sequence: CASSLGNYQPQHF. Based on the CDR3 plus reference TRBV5-6 and TRBJ1-5, the full variable domain is DAGVTQSPTHLIKTRGQQVTLRCSPKSGHDTVSWYQQALGQGPQFIFQYYEEEERQRGNFPDRFSGHQFPNYSSELNVNALLLGDSALYLCASSLGNYQPQHFGDGTRLSIL.

The chain combines TRBV5-4 with TRBJ2-5, with 8 nucleotides matching TRBD2. The germline gives CDR1 SGHNT, CDR2 YYREEE (reference sequence). V shed 0 bases and J 2 bases; nucleotides not matched to a gene: 3. This CDR3 is 15 amino acids long. This CDR3 reads CASSLEKRGQETQYF. The CDR3 coding sequence is TGTGCCAGCAGCTTGGAAAAGCGGGGGCAAGAGACCCAGTACTTC.

This clone has a single count. The genes are TRBV6-1 and TRBJ2-7; the D is unclear. Germline CDR1 reads MNHNS; CDR2 reads SASEGT. The germline V and J ends were trimmed by 1 base and 7 bases, with 8 bases remaining between them. The CDR3 spans 12 residues. CDR3 DNA: TGTGCCAGCAGTGAAGTCCTAGTAGAGCAGTACTTC. Its translation: CASSEVLVEQYF.

The sample holds a few counts of this clone. V and J are TRBV28 and TRBJ2-7; TRBD2 agrees at 9 bases. The CDR3 is 14 residues long. In germline, CDR1 is MDHEN, CDR2 SYDVKM. V was clipped by 1 base and J by 3 bases; unmatched bases: 1. CDR3 sequence reads: CASSLFSGSYEQYF. The CDR3, as DNA: TGTGCCAGCAGTTTATTTAGCGGGAGCTACGAGCAGTACTTC.

The V and J genes are TRBV5-3 and TRBJ2-2; 8 nucleotides align to TRBD2. TRBV5-3 is sorted into the ORF group, with uncertain function. V lost 0 bases to trimming and J lost 6 bases; unmatched junction nucleotides: 4. CDR3 size: 15 residues. The CDR3 loop is CARSLERERAGELFF. DNA for the CDR3: TGTGCCAGAAGCTTGGAGCGGGAGCGGGCCGGGGAGCTGTTTTTT.

In its sample, this clone was seen once. The genes are TRBV29-1 and TRBJ2-1; 7 bases agree with TRBD2. Per the germline V gene, CDR1 is SQVTM and CDR2 is ANQGSEA. The CDR3 runs 15 residues. The trim removed 2 bases at V and 7 bases at J, leaving 11 bases unmatched. This CDR3 reads CSVEKRGKGVNEQFF. CDR3 sequence (DNA): TGCAGCGTTGAAAAGCGGGGCAAGGGAGTGAATGAGCAGTTCTTC.

This clone occurred a few times. It is likely a read error, because the conserved phenylalanine at the end of the CDR3 is missing. The DNA is omitted, as the CDR3 cannot be located on it reliably, and the CDR3 follows TCRdb's listing. The genes are TRBV19 and TRBJ2-7; the table gives TRBD1 as D, unverified against the DNA. The germline V gene has CDR1 LNHDA and CDR2 SQIVND (reference sequence). The CDR3 contains 12 residues when both ends are counted. The CDR3 loop reads CASSKGQTSPPS.

The J gene is TRBJ2-7, the V gene TRBV9, with a tentative D call TRBD1 (5 bases). The CDR3 consists of 16 residues. Germline CDR1 reads SGDLS; CDR2 reads YYNGEE. Trimming removed 5 bases from V and 5 bases from J, with 23 bases in between. CDR3 DNA sequence: TGTGCCAGCAGTGACAGAAGAAGAGCCCCTCTAGACGAGCAGTACTTC. It encodes CASSDRRRAPLDEQYF.

The chain recombines TRBV19 with TRBJ2-5; D may be TRBD2 (6 bases). Germline CDR1 and CDR2: LNHDA and SQIVND (reference sequence). V was shortened by 6 bases and J by 0 bases, with 17 bases between the two germline ends. The CDR3 runs to 16 residues. The CDR3, as DNA: TGTGCCAGTAGCCTACGGAGGGGCGGTTACCAAGAGACCCAGTACTTC. It is translated as CASSLRRGGYQETQYF.

The chain has TRBV28 and TRBJ1-1; 8 nucleotides match TRBD1. After removal of 10 bases from V and 6 bases from J, the junction contained 13 bases not matched to a gene. This CDR3 region has 14 residues. Germline V gives CDR1 MDHEN, CDR2 SYDVKM. The CDR3, as DNA: TGTGCCACTCTCCCAGGGGGCGCAGGGGCTGAAGCTTTCTTT. Its translation: CATLPGGAGAEAFF.

This clone appeared a single time. The chain employs TRBV29-1 and TRBJ1-2; no firm D call. This CDR3 has 17 residues. CDR1 and CDR2 (germline): SQVTM, ANQGSEA. V dropped 0 bases and J dropped 4 bases, with 21 bases sitting between them. The CDR3: CSVEDFRDRAGSYGYTF. The CDR3 bases are TGCAGCGTTGAAGATTTTAGGGATAGGGCGGGCAGCTATGGCTACACCTTC.

The chain has TRBV6-1 and TRBJ2-7, with TRBD1 as a possible D gene (5 bases). CDR3 length: 13 amino acids. The germline CDR1 and CDR2 sequences are MNHNS and SASEGT. Between the trimmed V and J ends, which lost 5 bases and 6 bases, there was a span of 14 bases. This CDR3 reads CASSHRSLSEQYF. CDR3 DNA: TGTGCCAGCAGTCACAGGTCCCTTAGCGAGCAGTACTTC.

This chain joins TRBV10-2 and TRBJ2-2, with 8 bases matching TRBD1. The germline gives CDR1 WSHSY, CDR2 SAAADI. The V segment lost 3 bases and the J segment 5 bases; nucleotides outside the gene matches: 5. This CDR3 is built from 15 residues. The CDR3 DNA sequence: TGCGCCAGCAGTGATTTGGACAGGGATACCGGGGAGCTGTTTTTT. Its translation is CASSDLDRDTGELFF.

This chain links TRBV6-9 with TRBJ1-1; unclear D gene. The CDR3 loop spans 10 amino acids. In germline, CDR1 is MNHGY, CDR2 SVAAGI. V was cut by 8 bases and J by 1 base, with 2 bases left in between. This CDR3 is CASRNTEAFF. CDR3 sequence (DNA): TGTGCCAGCCGGAACACTGAAGCTTTCTTT.

The genes are TRBV10-3 and TRBJ2-1; weak D call: TRBD2 (6 bases). Deletions cut 10 bases from V and 5 bases from J, with 33 bases between. Germline CDR1 and CDR2: ENHRY and SYGVKD. The CDR3 sequence is 19 residues long. This chain's CDR3 is CATGVRPGLTKPPNNEQFF. The CDR3 DNA is TGTGCCACGGGCGTACGACCGGGACTTACTAAACCTCCAAACAATGAGCAGTTCTTC.